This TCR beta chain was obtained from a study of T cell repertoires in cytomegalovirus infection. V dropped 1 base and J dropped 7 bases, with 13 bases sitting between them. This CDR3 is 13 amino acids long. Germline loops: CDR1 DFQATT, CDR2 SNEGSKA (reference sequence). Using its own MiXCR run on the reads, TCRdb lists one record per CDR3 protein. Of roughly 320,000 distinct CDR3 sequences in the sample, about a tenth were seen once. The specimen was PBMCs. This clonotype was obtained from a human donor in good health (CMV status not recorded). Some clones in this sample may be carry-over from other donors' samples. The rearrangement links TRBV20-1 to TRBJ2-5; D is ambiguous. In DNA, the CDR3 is TGCAGTGCTAGAGTATCGACCCTTCCGACCCAGTACTTC. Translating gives CSARVSTLPTQYF.